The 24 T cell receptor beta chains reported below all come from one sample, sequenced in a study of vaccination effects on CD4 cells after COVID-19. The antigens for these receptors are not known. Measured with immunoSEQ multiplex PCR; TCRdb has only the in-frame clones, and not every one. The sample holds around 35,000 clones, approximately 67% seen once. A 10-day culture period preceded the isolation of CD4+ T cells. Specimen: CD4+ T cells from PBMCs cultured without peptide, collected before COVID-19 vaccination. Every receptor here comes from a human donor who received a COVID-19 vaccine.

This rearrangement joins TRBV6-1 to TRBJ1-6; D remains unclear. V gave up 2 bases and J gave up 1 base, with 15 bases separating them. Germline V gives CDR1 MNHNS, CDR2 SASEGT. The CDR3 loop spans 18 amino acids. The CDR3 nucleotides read TGTGCCAGCAGTGAACTCGGACCCCCACAATCCTATAATTCACCCCTCCACTTT. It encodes CASSELGPPQSYNSPLHF.

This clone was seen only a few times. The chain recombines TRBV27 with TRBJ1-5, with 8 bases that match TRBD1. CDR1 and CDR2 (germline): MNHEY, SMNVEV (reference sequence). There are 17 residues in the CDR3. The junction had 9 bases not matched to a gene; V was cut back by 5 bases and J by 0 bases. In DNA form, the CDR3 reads TGTGCCAGCAGTGAGGACAGGGCGCCATATAGCAATCAGCCCCAGCATTTT. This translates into CASSEDRAPYSNQPQHF.

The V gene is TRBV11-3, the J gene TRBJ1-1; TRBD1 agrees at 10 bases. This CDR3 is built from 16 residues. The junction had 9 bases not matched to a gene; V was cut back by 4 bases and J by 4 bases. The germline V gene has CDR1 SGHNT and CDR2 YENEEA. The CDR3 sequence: CASSYAGTGVTTEAFF. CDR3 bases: TGTGCCAGCAGCTACGCCGGGACAGGGGTTACCACTGAAGCTTTCTTT.

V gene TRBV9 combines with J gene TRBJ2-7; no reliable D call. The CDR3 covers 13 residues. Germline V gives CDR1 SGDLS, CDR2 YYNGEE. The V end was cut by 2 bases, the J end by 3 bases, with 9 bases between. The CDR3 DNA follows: TGTGCCAGCAGCGTGAGCAGCAACTACGAGCAGTACTTC. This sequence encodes CASSVSSNYEQYF.

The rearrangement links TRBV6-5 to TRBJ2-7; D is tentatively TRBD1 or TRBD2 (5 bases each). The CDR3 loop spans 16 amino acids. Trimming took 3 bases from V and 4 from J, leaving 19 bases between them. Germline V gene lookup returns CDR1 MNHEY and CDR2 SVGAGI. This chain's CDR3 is CASSYKTGTKDYEQYF. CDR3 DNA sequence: TGTGCCAGCAGTTATAAAACCGGGACGAAGGATTACGAGCAGTACTTC.

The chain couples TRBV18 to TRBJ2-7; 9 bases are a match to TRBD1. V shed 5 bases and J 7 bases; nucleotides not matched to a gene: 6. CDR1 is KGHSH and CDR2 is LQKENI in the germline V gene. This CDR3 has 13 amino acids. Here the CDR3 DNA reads TGTGCCAGCTCAACCGGGACAGGGTGGGAGCAGTACTTC. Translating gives CASSTGTGWEQYF. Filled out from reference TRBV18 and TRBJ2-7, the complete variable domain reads NAGVMQNPRHLVRRRGQEARLRCSPMKGHSHVYWYRQLPEEGLKFMVYLQKENIIDESGMPKERFSAEFPKEGPSILRIQQVVRGDSAAYFCASSTGTGWEQYFGPGTRLTVT.

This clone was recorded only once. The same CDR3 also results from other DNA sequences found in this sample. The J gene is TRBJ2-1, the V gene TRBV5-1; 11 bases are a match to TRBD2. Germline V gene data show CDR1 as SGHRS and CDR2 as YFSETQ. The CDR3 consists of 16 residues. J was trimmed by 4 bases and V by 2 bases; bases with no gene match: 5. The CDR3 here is CASSLQTSGIYNEQFF. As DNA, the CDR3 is TGCGCCAGCAGCTTACAGACTAGCGGGATATACAATGAGCAGTTCTTC.

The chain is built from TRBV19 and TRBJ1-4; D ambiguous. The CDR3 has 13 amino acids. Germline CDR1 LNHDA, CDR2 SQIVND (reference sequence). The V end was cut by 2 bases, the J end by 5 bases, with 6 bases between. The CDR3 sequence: CASSIRLNEKLFF. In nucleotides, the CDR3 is TGTGCCAGTAGTATACGGCTCAATGAAAAACTGTTTTTT.

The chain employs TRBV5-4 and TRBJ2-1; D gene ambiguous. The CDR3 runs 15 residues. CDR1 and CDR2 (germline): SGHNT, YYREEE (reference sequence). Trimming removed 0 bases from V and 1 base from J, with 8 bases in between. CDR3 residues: CASSLDGTSYNEQFF. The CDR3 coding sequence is TGTGCCAGCAGCTTGGATGGAACTTCCTACAATGAGCAGTTCTTC.

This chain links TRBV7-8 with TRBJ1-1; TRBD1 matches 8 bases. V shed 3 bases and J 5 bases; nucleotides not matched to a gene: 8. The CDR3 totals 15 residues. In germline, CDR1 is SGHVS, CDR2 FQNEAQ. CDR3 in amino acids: CASSLATGASTEAFF. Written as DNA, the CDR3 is TGTGCCAGCAGCTTGGCGACAGGGGCGAGTACTGAAGCTTTCTTT.

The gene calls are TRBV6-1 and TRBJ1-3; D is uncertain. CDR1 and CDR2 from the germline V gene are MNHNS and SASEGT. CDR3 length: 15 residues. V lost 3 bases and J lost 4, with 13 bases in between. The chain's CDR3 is CASSEEAVRGNTIYF. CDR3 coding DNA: TGTGCCAGCAGTGAGGAGGCAGTAAGGGGAAACACCATATATTTT.

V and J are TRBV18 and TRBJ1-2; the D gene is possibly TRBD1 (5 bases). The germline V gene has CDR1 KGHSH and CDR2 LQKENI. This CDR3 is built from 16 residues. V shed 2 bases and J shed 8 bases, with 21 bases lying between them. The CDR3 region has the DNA TGTGCCAGCTCACCAGAGGCGCGGGGGTTGGTGCGCGGCTACACCTTC. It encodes CASSPEARGLVRGYTF.

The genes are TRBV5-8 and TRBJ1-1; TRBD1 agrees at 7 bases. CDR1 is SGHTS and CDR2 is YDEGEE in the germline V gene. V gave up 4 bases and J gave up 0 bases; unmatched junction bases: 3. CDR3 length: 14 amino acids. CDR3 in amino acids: CASSPGTVNTEAFF. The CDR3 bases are TGTGCCAGCAGCCCGGGGACAGTGAACACTGAAGCTTTCTTT.

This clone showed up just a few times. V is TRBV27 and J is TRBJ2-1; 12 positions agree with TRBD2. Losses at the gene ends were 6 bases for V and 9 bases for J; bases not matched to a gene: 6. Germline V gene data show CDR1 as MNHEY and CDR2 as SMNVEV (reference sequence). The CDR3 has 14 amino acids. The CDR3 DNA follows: TGTGCCAGCAGATTTACTAGCGGGAGGACTGAGCAGTTCTTC. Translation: CASRFTSGRTEQFF.

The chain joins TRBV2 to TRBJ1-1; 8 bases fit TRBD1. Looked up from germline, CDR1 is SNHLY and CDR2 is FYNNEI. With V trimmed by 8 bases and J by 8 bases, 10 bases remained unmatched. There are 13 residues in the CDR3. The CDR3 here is CASSGAGGLEAFF. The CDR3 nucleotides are TGTGCCAGCTCAGGGGCAGGGGGCCTGGAAGCTTTCTTT.

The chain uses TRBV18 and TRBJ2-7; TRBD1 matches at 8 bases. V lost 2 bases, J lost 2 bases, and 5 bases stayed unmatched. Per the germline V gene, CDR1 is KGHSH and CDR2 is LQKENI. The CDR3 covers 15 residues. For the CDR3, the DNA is TGTGCCAGCTCACCATGGACAGGGTCCCCCTACGAGCAGTACTTC. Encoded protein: CASSPWTGSPYEQYF.

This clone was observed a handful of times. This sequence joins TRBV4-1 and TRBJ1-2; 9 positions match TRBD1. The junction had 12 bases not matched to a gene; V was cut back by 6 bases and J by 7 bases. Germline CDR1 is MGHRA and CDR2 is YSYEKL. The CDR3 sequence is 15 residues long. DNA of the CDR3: TGCGCCAGCAGTGTGTCCGGGACAGGGTCGGGTGGCTACACCTTC. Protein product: CASSVSGTGSGGYTF.

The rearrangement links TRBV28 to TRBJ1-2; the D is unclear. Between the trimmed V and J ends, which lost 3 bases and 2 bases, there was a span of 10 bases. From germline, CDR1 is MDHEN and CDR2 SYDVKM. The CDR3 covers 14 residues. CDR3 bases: TGTGCCAGCAGTTTTAGTCTCATGAACTATGGCTACACCTTC. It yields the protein CASSFSLMNYGYTF.

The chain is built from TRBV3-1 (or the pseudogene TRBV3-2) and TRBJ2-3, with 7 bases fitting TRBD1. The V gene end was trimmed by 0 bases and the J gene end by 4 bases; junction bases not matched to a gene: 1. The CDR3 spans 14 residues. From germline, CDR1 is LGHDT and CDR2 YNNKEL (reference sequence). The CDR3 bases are TGTGCCAGCAGCCAAGACAGGGGGTCAGATACGCAGTATTTT. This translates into CASSQDRGSDTQYF.

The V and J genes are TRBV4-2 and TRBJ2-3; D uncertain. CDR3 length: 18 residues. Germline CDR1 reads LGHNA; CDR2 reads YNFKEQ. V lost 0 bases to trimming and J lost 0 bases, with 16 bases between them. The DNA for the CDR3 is TGTGCCAGCAGCCAAGATTATTCCCCTTTGATAAGCACAGATACGCAGTATTTT. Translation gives CASSQDYSPLISTDTQYF.

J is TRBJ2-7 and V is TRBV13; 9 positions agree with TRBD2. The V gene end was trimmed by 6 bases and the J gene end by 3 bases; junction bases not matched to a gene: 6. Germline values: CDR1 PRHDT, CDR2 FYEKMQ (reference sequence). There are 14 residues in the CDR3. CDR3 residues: CASRLAGRHYEQYF. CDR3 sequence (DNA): TGTGCCAGCAGGCTAGCGGGGAGACACTACGAGCAGTACTTC.

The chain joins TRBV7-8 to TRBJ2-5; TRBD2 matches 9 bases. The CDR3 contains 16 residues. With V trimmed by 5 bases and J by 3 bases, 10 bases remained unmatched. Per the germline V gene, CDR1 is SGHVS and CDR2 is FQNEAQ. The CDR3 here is CASSPRLAVNKETQYF. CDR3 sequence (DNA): TGTGCCAGCAGCCCCCGACTAGCGGTTAATAAAGAGACCCAGTACTTC.

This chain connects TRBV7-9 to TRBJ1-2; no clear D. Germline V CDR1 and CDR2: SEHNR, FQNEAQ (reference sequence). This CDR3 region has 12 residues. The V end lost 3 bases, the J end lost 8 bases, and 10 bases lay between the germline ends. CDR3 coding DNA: TGTGCCAGCAGCTTGCTTCTGGAGGGCTACACCTTC. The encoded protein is CASSLLLEGYTF.

CDR3: CASSFRQKSYNEQFF. In DNA, the CDR3 is TGTGCCAGCAGCTTTCGGCAGAAATCCTACAATGAGCAGTTCTTC. J is TRBJ2-1 and V is TRBV7-8; D ambiguous. The V gene's germline CDR1 is SGHVS and CDR2 FQNEAQ. Trimming left V 3 bases short and J 1 base short, with 10 bases between. CDR3 size: 15 residues.